A single T cell receptor (beta chain) is shown here with its context. This CDR3 is built from 14 residues. The V and J ends lost 0 bases and 5 bases respectively, with 11 bases between them. Germline V gene data show CDR1 as SGHTA and CDR2 as FQGNSA. The entry originates in a study of blood T cell repertoires in COVID-19. About the research overall: The United States, Italy and Spain supplied acute and convalescent COVID-19 samples. T cells, B-cell-depleted T cells, or PBMCs supplied cDNA or gDNA.

Original analysis: From reference gene primer amplification, estimates of nucleated cell counts were derived. Libraries were prepared by immunoSEQ multiplex PCR; TCRdb keeps only in-frame clonotypes and omits some of them. The DNA was the basis for D and trimming; V, J and clone size are from that table. Counted here are 200,000 to 250,000 clones, approximately 78% occurring once; the ten biggest clones make up roughly 3.2%. V and J are TRBV7-2 and TRBJ2-7, with D possibly being TRBD2 (5 bases). The sequenced sample consisted of peripheral blood. The receptor was derived from a woman under 30 with acute or convalescent COVID-19. CDR3 sequence: CASSLAMARDEQYF. The CDR3 bases are TGTGCCAGCAGCTTAGCTATGGCGAGGGACGAGCAGTACTTC.